These 30 T cell receptor beta chains share one sample of origin, sequenced in a study of shared T cell receptors in the human thymus. Profiled with immunoSEQ multiplex PCR; TCRdb holds only in-frame clones, not every one. The table has some 700,000 clones, 70% to 90% seen once. The same sample was also studied in work on human thymus T cells.

Sequenced input: thymocytes. Receptor source: a girl in the first two years of life with a congenital heart defect.

In DNA, the CDR3 is TGTGCCAGCAGCTTAGAACGGAGGGAGACCCAGTACTTC. It specifies CASSLERRETQYF. The V gene is TRBV11-2, the J gene TRBJ2-5; tentative D call: TRBD2 (5 bases). The CDR3 consists of 13 residues. The germline V gene has CDR1 SGHAT and CDR2 FQNNGV. V was shortened by 0 bases and J by 5 bases, with 7 bases between the two germline ends.

This sequence joins TRBV7-8 and TRBJ2-7; no definite D call. The V end lost 4 bases, the J end lost 0 bases, and 13 bases lay between the germline ends. The CDR3 has 15 residues. Per germline, CDR1 SGHVS and CDR2 FQNEAQ. Written as DNA, the CDR3 is TGTGCCAGCAGCTCACCTAACAGTAGCTCCTACGAGCAGTACTTC. This gives the protein CASSSPNSSSYEQYF.

The rearrangement links TRBV10-3 to TRBJ1-2; maybe TRBD1 (6 bases). This CDR3 is built from 13 residues. Germline loops: CDR1 ENHRY, CDR2 SYGVKD. The V and J ends lost 11 bases and 0 bases respectively, with 13 bases between them. CDR3: CAAQGQTNYGYTF. CDR3 DNA: TGTGCCGCCCAAGGACAGACTAACTATGGCTACACCTTC.

V and J are TRBV7-9 and TRBJ1-6; no clear D. With 4 bases removed from V and 7 bases from J, the gap between germline ends came to 11 bases. The germline CDR1 and CDR2 sequences are SEHNR and FQNEAQ (reference sequence). The CDR3 totals 14 residues. The CDR3, as DNA: TGTGCCAGCAGCTCGCGGGCTGTGAATTCACCCCTCCACTTT. It codes for CASSSRAVNSPLHF.

The rearrangement links TRBV14 to TRBJ2-3; possibly TRBD2 for D (5 bases). From germline, CDR1 is SGHDN and CDR2 FVKESK. This CDR3 is built from 17 residues. V shed 3 bases and J shed 6 bases, with 22 bases lying between them. The CDR3 spells CASSQGVHPPGRDTQYF. Written as DNA, the CDR3 is TGTGCCAGCAGCCAGGGAGTCCATCCCCCCGGCCGGGATACGCAGTATTTT.

This rearrangement joins TRBV6-1 to TRBJ1-5; D might be TRBD1 (5 bases). Germline CDR1 MNHNS, CDR2 SASEGT. Between the trimmed V and J ends, which lost 3 bases and 3 bases, there was a span of 15 bases. CDR3 length: 16 amino acids. The CDR3 region is CASSEIPRVNNQPQHF. The CDR3 DNA sequence: TGTGCCAGCAGTGAGATCCCCAGGGTTAACAATCAGCCCCAGCATTTT.

The table lists this clone with a count of one. The rearrangement joins TRBV11-2 to TRBJ1-5, with D possibly TRBD1 on 6 matching bases. Per the germline V gene, CDR1 is SGHAT and CDR2 is FQNNGV. This CDR3 has 17 amino acids. The germline V and J ends were trimmed by 1 base and 1 base, with 14 bases remaining between them. This CDR3 reads CASSLVPIQGSNQPQHF. For the CDR3, the DNA is TGTGCCAGCAGCTTAGTCCCTATACAGGGAAGCAATCAGCCCCAGCATTTT.

The chain recombines TRBV6-1 with TRBJ1-4, with D unresolved. This CDR3 region has 13 residues. CDR1 is MNHNS, CDR2 SASEGT, per germline. The V end lost 6 bases, the J end lost 8 bases, and 13 bases lay between the germline ends. CDR3 sequence (DNA): TGTGCCAGCAGCTGGGCCGGAGGCGAAAAACTGTTTTTT. Translating gives CASSWAGGEKLFF.

The genes are TRBV28 and TRBJ1-1, with 7 bases matching TRBD1. The length of the CDR3 is 15 residues. Germline assignment: CDR1 MDHEN and CDR2 SYDVKM. V lost 5 bases, J lost 2 bases, and 8 bases stayed unmatched. CDR3 sequence (DNA): TGTGCCAGCAGTACGACAGACAGGGATAACACTGAAGCTTTCTTT. Protein sequence: CASSTTDRDNTEAFF.

This clone occurred a few times. V and J are TRBV6-1 and TRBJ1-3, with a weak D call TRBD1 (5 bases). This CDR3 has 15 residues. CDR1 and CDR2 from the germline V gene are MNHNS and SASEGT. V shed 11 bases and J shed 10 bases, with 27 bases lying between them. DNA for the CDR3: TGTGCCGGCAAAGCAGCTGGGTCCTACGGGGGGACCATATATTTT. This gives the protein CAGKAAGSYGGTIYF.

V usage is TRBV5-1 and J usage is TRBJ1-1, with 9 bases matching TRBD1. CDR3 length: 15 residues. From germline, CDR1 is SGHRS and CDR2 YFSETQ. V shed 7 bases and J 6 bases; nucleotides not matched to a gene: 13. The CDR3 sequence: CASRQGGGSRSEAFF. CDR3 DNA: TGCGCCAGCCGACAGGGGGGTGGGAGTCGATCTGAAGCTTTCTTT.

The chain recombines TRBV19 with TRBJ2-1; 12 bases are shared with TRBD2. The CDR3 is made up of 17 amino acids. Germline V gives CDR1 LNHDA, CDR2 SQIVND (reference sequence). V lost 5 bases and J lost 4; bases outside the gene matches: 9. DNA for the CDR3: TGTGCCAGTAGTCGCAGACTAGCGGGGGATTCTTACAATGAGCAGTTCTTC. This gives the protein CASSRRLAGDSYNEQFF.

The chain employs TRBV19 and TRBJ1-5; 8 positions match TRBD1. The CDR3 contains 16 residues. V was pared by 10 bases and J by 2 bases, with 13 bases of the junction left unmatched. Germline V gene lookup returns CDR1 LNHDA and CDR2 SQIVND (reference sequence). The DNA of the CDR3 is TGTGCCACCCAGGGGGCCAGGCCCAACGGCAATCAGCCCCAGCATTTT. It codes for CATQGARPNGNQPQHF. Based on the CDR3 plus reference TRBV19 and TRBJ1-5, the full variable domain is DGGITQSPKYLFRKEGQNVTLSCEQNLNHDAMYWYRQDPGQGLRLIYYSQIVNDFQKGDIAEGYSVSREKKESFPLTVTSAQKNPTAFYLCATQGARPNGNQPQHFGDGTRLSIL.

The chain is built from TRBV11-2 and TRBJ2-2; 7 positions agree with TRBD1. This CDR3 contains 17 residues. Trimming at V came to 3 bases and at J to 7 bases, leaving 14 bases not matched to a gene. The germline V gene encodes CDR1 SGHAT and CDR2 FQNNGV. This CDR3 is CASSFRSRTGGGGELFF. The CDR3 DNA reads as TGTGCCAGCAGCTTTAGATCCCGGACAGGAGGCGGCGGGGAGCTGTTTTTT.

The chain joins TRBV2 to TRBJ2-7; D possibly corresponds to TRBD1 (5 bases). The CDR3 is 13 amino acids. The V gene's germline CDR1 is SNHLY and CDR2 FYNNEI. The V end was cut by 6 bases, the J end by 2 bases, with 11 bases between. The CDR3 nucleotides are TGTGCCAGCAGCTTGACGGACACCTACGAGCAGTACTTC. Its translation: CASSLTDTYEQYF.

The rearrangement uses TRBV5-1 and TRBJ2-4, with D maybe TRBD1 (7 bases). The CDR3 sequence is 19 residues long. Trimming took off 1 base at V and 1 base at J, with 21 bases between the two ends. Germline CDR1 reads SGHRS; CDR2 reads YFSETQ. The CDR3 loop reads CASSLMEGARGNAKNIQYF. CDR3 nucleotides: TGCGCCAGCAGCTTGATGGAGGGGGCCCGTGGTAATGCCAAAAACATTCAGTACTTC.

J is TRBJ1-3 and V is TRBV18, with D maybe TRBD1 (6 bases). Germline V gives CDR1 KGHSH, CDR2 LQKENI. This CDR3 region has 16 residues. Trimming pared 0 bases from V and 1 base from J, leaving 10 bases between. Here the CDR3 DNA reads TGTGCCAGCTCACCACCTTCAGGGGTATCTGGAAACACCATATATTTT. Its translation: CASSPPSGVSGNTIYF.

This chain uses TRBV6-6 with TRBJ2-7, with 7 nucleotides matching TRBD1. The CDR3 runs to 13 residues. Per the germline V gene, CDR1 is MNHNY and CDR2 is SVGAGI (reference sequence). The V segment lost 3 bases and the J segment 6 bases; nucleotides outside the gene matches: 5. The CDR3 DNA sequence: TGTGCCAGCAGTTATAGACAGGGTGGCGAGCAGTACTTC. Its translation: CASSYRQGGEQYF.

This chain links TRBV7-6 with TRBJ1-6; TRBD1 matches at 7 bases. The CDR3 runs to 15 residues. Trimming at V came to 3 bases and at J to 8 bases, leaving 7 bases not matched to a gene. CDR1 and CDR2 from the germline V gene are SGHVS and FNYEAQ. CDR3 amino acids: CASSFLRGWDSPLHF. The CDR3 DNA is TGTGCCAGCAGCTTCCTCAGGGGGTGGGATTCACCCCTCCACTTT.

This rearrangement joins TRBV12-2 to TRBJ2-7; the table's D call, TRBD1, was not checked against the DNA. TRBV12-2 is shown as a pseudogene. The CDR3 consists of 20 residues. CDR3: CASRLAPLYGPPAQAYEQYF. The CDR3 DNA sequence: TGTGCAAGTCGCTTGGCTCCGCTTTACGGACCGCCAGCACAGGCCTACGAGCAGTACTTC.

This chain connects TRBV9 to TRBJ1-2, with TRBD1 matching 7 bases. The junction had 9 bases not matched to a gene; V was cut back by 4 bases and J by 3 bases. This CDR3 contains 15 residues. Germline V gene lookup returns CDR1 SGDLS and CDR2 YYNGEE. The CDR3 spells CASSQGTAGDYGYTF. The DNA for the CDR3 is TGTGCCAGCAGCCAAGGGACAGCCGGGGACTATGGCTACACCTTC.

This clone turned up a few times. The chain's CDR3 is CSATRGEAFF. CDR3 coding DNA: TGCAGTGCTACCAGGGGGGAAGCTTTCTTT. The V gene is TRBV20-1, the J gene TRBJ1-1; 7 bases fit TRBD1. V dropped 4 bases and J dropped 8; count of bases not matched to a gene: 1. This CDR3 is built from 10 residues. Germline V gene data show CDR1 as DFQATT and CDR2 as SNEGSKA (reference sequence).

The V call is TRBV5-5, the J call TRBJ1-5; D perhaps matches TRBD1 (6 bases). V lost 3 bases, J lost 1 base, and 17 bases lay in between. Germline CDR1 SGHKS, CDR2 YYEKEE (reference sequence). The CDR3 runs to 17 residues. The CDR3 reads CASSSGTYPRSNQPQHF. The DNA of the CDR3 is TGTGCCAGCAGCTCCGGGACATACCCCCGCAGCAATCAGCCCCAGCATTTT.

The V and J genes are TRBV19 and TRBJ1-2, with a weak D call TRBD1 (6 bases). The germline CDR1 and CDR2 sequences are LNHDA and SQIVND (reference sequence). The CDR3 extends over 16 amino acids. V gave up 5 bases and J gave up 0 bases, with 16 bases separating them. CDR3 region: CASSPDRTATNYGYTF. CDR3 DNA sequence: TGTGCCAGTAGTCCCGACCGGACAGCAACTAACTATGGCTACACCTTC. Full variable domain (outside the CDR3, taken from reference TRBV19 and TRBJ1-2): DGGITQSPKYLFRKEGQNVTLSCEQNLNHDAMYWYRQDPGQGLRLIYYSQIVNDFQKGDIAEGYSVSREKKESFPLTVTSAQKNPTAFYLCASSPDRTATNYGYTFGSGTRLTVV.

The chain links TRBV28 to TRBJ2-1; D is perhaps TRBD2 (6 bases). The CDR3 consists of 10 residues. Germline assignment: CDR1 MDHEN and CDR2 SYDVKM. With 10 bases removed from V and 10 bases from J, the gap between germline ends came to 11 bases. The DNA of the CDR3 is TGTGCCACGAGAGGGAGGGAGCAGTTCTTC. Translation gives CATRGREQFF.

The chain joins TRBV15 to TRBJ2-3; the match to TRBD1 covers 8 bases. Germline V lookup: CDR1 LNHNV, CDR2 YYDKDF (reference sequence). The V gene end was trimmed by 10 bases and the J gene end by 4 bases; junction bases not matched to a gene: 10. The CDR3 is made up of 14 amino acids. The CDR3 region has the DNA TGTGCCATCCGGAGGACAGGGCGGCCAGATACGCAGTATTTT. It codes for CAIRRTGRPDTQYF.

The chain uses TRBV13 and TRBJ2-5; D possibly corresponds to TRBD2 (5 bases). V was shortened by 5 bases and J by 2 bases, with 9 bases between the two germline ends. CDR3 length equals 13 residues. The germline CDR1 and CDR2 sequences are PRHDT and FYEKMQ (reference sequence). The CDR3 region has the DNA TGTGCCAGCAGCCCCGGACTTCAAGAGACCCAGTACTTC. Amino acids: CASSPGLQETQYF.

This chain joins TRBV7-9 and TRBJ2-3, with D possibly TRBD1 on 5 matching bases. There are 15 residues in the CDR3. Per the germline V gene, CDR1 is SEHNR and CDR2 is FQNEAQ (reference sequence). Trimming stripped 1 base from V and 2 bases from J, with 10 bases between. CDR3 residues: CASSLGQGYTDTQYF. DNA of the CDR3: TGTGCCAGCAGCTTAGGTCAGGGATACACAGATACGCAGTATTTT.

Only a few counts were recorded for this clone. This sequence joins TRBV4-1 and TRBJ1-5; 9 bases map to TRBD1. Germline values: CDR1 MGHRA, CDR2 YSYEKL. The CDR3 length is 18 residues. V lost 0 bases to trimming and J lost 6 bases; unmatched junction nucleotides: 12. The CDR3 sequence is CASSQEVPPGTGIQPQHF. The CDR3 DNA follows: TGCGCCAGCAGCCAAGAAGTTCCCCCCGGGACAGGGATTCAGCCCCAGCATTTT.

This clone appeared a single time. V and J are TRBV27 and TRBJ1-4; no reliable D call. CDR3 length: 14 residues. V shed 3 bases and J shed 1 base, with 6 bases lying between them. Germline CDR1 reads MNHEY; CDR2 reads SMNVEV (reference sequence). The chain's CDR3 is CASSFSRTNEKLFF. For the CDR3, the DNA is TGTGCCAGCAGTTTTTCCCGAACTAATGAAAAACTGTTTTTT.